This T cell receptor beta chain was recorded in a study of T cell repertoires in cytomegalovirus infection. On the study more broadly: Indicated by public TCR beta signatures were CMV infection and matching HLA type.

This clonotype showed up many times. Its specificity is unknown. In TCRdb, the reads were re-called with MiXCR into one record per CDR3 protein. The sample has about 55,000 distinct CDR3 sequences, more than 15% seen once. V was pared by 3 bases and J by 2 bases, with 11 bases between. The CDR3 has 14 residues. CDR1 is SEHNR, CDR2 FQNEAQ, per germline (reference sequence). This receptor was taken from a human donor in good health (CMV status not recorded). Some clones in this sample may be carry-over from other donors' samples. The input for sequencing was CD8+ T cells from cultured PBMCs, taken from culture after CMV antigen stimulation. V and J are TRBV7-9 and TRBJ2-7; the D is unclear. Here the CDR3 DNA reads TGTGCCAGCAGCTTCCCAGGAATCACCTACGAGCAGTACTTC. It specifies CASSFPGITYEQYF. Complete variable domain (other parts from reference TRBV7-9 and TRBJ2-7): DTGVSQNPRHKITKRGQNVTFRCDPISEHNRLYWYRQTLGQGPEFLTYFQNEAQLEKSRLLSDRFSAERPKGSFSTLEIQRTEQGDSAMYLCASSFPGITYEQYFGPGTRLTVT.